This T cell receptor (beta chain) derives from a study of T cell responses to AZD1222 COVID-19 vaccine. Study-wide context: Second-dose schedules of about 4 or about 12 weeks were combined. Study conclusions and caveats: The number of AZD1222 recipients seropositive at baseline was only 6 or 7. Compared with day 0, the breadth and depth of the Spike-specific TCR repertoire rose significantly after two doses of AZD1222.

Germline loops: CDR1 MDHEN, CDR2 SYDVKM. Deletions cut 6 bases from V and 1 base from J, with 15 bases between. This CDR3 contains 15 residues. The repertoire was sequenced with immunoSEQ multiplex PCR; TCRdb's copy has only in-frame clones and lacks some. The sample records roughly 180,000 clones, almost 90% being singletons. As regards this clone: Its antigen is unknown.

This TCR was sampled from an adult in good health. The rearrangement uses TRBV28 and TRBJ1-1; a weak D match, TRBD1 (5 bases). The sequencing here drew on peripheral blood, taken on day 0 of AZD1222 vaccination. The CDR3 DNA reads TGTGCCAGCAGCCCCCTCTCGGGGCCGAACACTGAAGCTTTCTTT. It codes for CASSPLSGPNTEAFF.